These 20 T cell receptor beta chains originate from one sample sequenced in a study of T-cell reconstitution after alpha-beta-depleted transplantation in children. It was with unique molecular identifiers that the TCRbeta library was prepared. One entry per CDR3 protein results from TCRdb running MiXCR on the PCR reads. This sample has 200,000 to 250,000 distinct CDR3 sequences, with roughly 7.7% found just once. The source material was PBMCs, mostly from graft donor cells, sampled 180 days after TCRalphabeta/CD19-depleted stem cell transplant. These receptors all stem from a male patient between 5 and 17 years old who had a stem cell transplant for acute lymphoblastic leukemia, so the T cells may come from the graft donor.

The J gene is TRBJ2-7, the V gene TRBV12-5, with D perhaps matching TRBD1 (5 bases). V gave up 5 bases and J gave up 1 base, with 18 bases separating them. Looked up from germline, CDR1 is LGHNT and CDR2 is FRNRAP. The CDR3 length is 16 residues. For the CDR3, the DNA is TGTGCTAGTGGTACCCCAGGGAATCAATTTTCCTACGAGCAGTACTTC. Translated, it gives CASGTPGNQFSYEQYF.

This clonotype was recorded at least ten times. The V call is TRBV19, the J call TRBJ2-7; possibly TRBD1 for D (6 bases). V lost 5 bases and J 0 bases, leaving 8 bases between the germline ends. The CDR3 runs 13 residues. Per germline, CDR1 LNHDA and CDR2 SQIVND (reference sequence). The CDR3 region has the DNA TGTGCCAGTAGTTGGACAGTCTCCTACGAGCAGTACTTC. Translation gives CASSWTVSYEQYF.

This clonotype was observed many times. The chain couples TRBV18 to TRBJ1-6; no clear D gene. V lost 3 bases and J 2 bases, leaving 11 bases between the germline ends. The CDR3 consists of 16 residues. Germline CDR1 and CDR2: KGHSH and LQKENI. CDR3: CASSPKEGTYNSPLHF. The CDR3 region has the DNA TGTGCCAGCTCACCGAAGGAAGGTACCTATAATTCACCCCTCCACTTT.

This clonotype was picked up many times. The chain employs TRBV19 and TRBJ2-1, with D unclear. V lost 5 bases and J 5 bases, leaving 25 bases between the germline ends. This CDR3 has 18 residues. Germline V gene lookup returns CDR1 LNHDA and CDR2 SQIVND (reference sequence). Here the CDR3 reads CASSGEGRQSPYNNEQFF. The CDR3, as DNA: TGTGCCAGTAGTGGGGAAGGCAGGCAAAGCCCCTACAACAATGAGCAGTTCTTC.

This clonotype was detected ten times or more. The J gene is TRBJ1-1, the V gene TRBV12-3 or TRBV12-4; D remains ambiguous. The V end was cut by 8 bases, the J end by 0 bases, with 10 bases between. This CDR3 spans 13 amino acids. CDR3 nucleotides: TGTGCCAGCCGGGAACTGCTGAACACTGAAGCTTTCTTT. Protein sequence: CASRELLNTEAFF.

This clonotype was seen repeatedly, ten times or more. This chain uses TRBV7-2 with TRBJ2-5; 9 nucleotides match TRBD2. The CDR3 runs 14 residues. Trimming removed 0 bases from V and 7 bases from J; junction bases left unmatched: 3. Germline lookup yields CDR1 SGHTA and CDR2 FQGNSA. This CDR3 is CASSLAGREGTQYF. The CDR3 DNA is TGTGCCAGCAGCTTAGCAGGGCGGGAGGGGACCCAGTACTTC.

This clonotype has a count of ten or more. The V call is TRBV7-9, the J call TRBJ2-5, with D possibly matching TRBD1 (5 bases). Germline CDR1 and CDR2: SEHNR and FQNEAQ (reference sequence). The V end lost 5 bases, the J end lost 9 bases, and 10 bases lay between the germline ends. The CDR3 sequence is 11 residues long. The CDR3 spells CASSPQVAQYF. The CDR3 DNA reads as TGTGCCAGCAGCCCACAGGTGGCCCAGTACTTC.

There are many counts of this clonotype. The chain joins TRBV7-9 to TRBJ2-3, with 12 bases that match TRBD2. The CDR3 contains 15 residues. Germline CDR1 and CDR2: SEHNR and FQNEAQ (reference sequence). The J segment lost 4 bases and the V segment lost 5 bases, leaving 4 bases of the junction unmatched. The chain's CDR3 is CASSATSGGSDTQYF. The CDR3, as DNA: TGTGCCAGCAGCGCGACTAGCGGGGGTTCAGATACGCAGTATTTT.

This clonotype was seen at least ten times. The genes are TRBV5-1 and TRBJ1-2; D not certain. Trimming pared 1 base from V and 4 bases from J, leaving 11 bases between. The germline CDR1 and CDR2 sequences are SGHRS and YFSETQ. This CDR3 region has 14 residues. CDR3 sequence (DNA): TGCGCCAGCAGCTTGAAAGAGTTTAGCTATGGCTACACCTTC. Translating it yields CASSLKEFSYGYTF. The full variable domain, in which reference TRBV5-1 and TRBJ1-2 provide the parts outside the CDR3, is KAGVTQTPRYLIKTRGQQVTLSCSPISGHRSVSWYQQTPGQGLQFLFEYFSETQRNKGNFPGRFSGRQFSNSRSEMNVSTLELGDSALYLCASSLKEFSYGYTFGSGTRLTVV.

This clonotype was seen at least ten times. The chain couples TRBV11-2 to TRBJ2-4; D gene ambiguous. The CDR3 extends over 18 amino acids. Germline V gene data show CDR1 as SGHAT and CDR2 as FQNNGV. The V and J ends lost 1 base and 0 bases respectively, with 16 bases between them. The CDR3 nucleotides are TGTGCCAGCAGCTTAGGGGGTCTAGTCCCCTTAGCCAAAAACATTCAGTACTTC. This sequence encodes CASSLGGLVPLAKNIQYF.

This clonotype was seen at least ten times. The V and J genes are TRBV4-3 and TRBJ2-7; weak D call: TRBD2 (5 bases). Germline V gene lookup returns CDR1 LGHNA and CDR2 YSLEER. The CDR3 extends over 14 amino acids. V was cut by 1 base and J by 1 base, with 8 bases left in between. The CDR3 sequence is CASSQGGMSYEQYF. CDR3 sequence (DNA): TGCGCCAGCAGCCAAGGAGGGATGTCCTACGAGCAGTACTTC.

This clonotype was detected many times. This rearrangement joins TRBV3-1 to TRBJ2-2; D remains unclear. V gave up 2 bases and J gave up 5 bases, with 6 bases separating them. The CDR3 has 13 residues. Germline CDR1 is LGHDT and CDR2 is YNNKEL (reference sequence). For the CDR3, the DNA is TGTGCCAGCAGCCAAAGATCGACCGGGGAGCTGTTTTTT. It is translated as CASSQRSTGELFF.

The chain employs TRBV18 and TRBJ2-6, with D perhaps TRBD1 (5 bases). Trimming removed 1 base at V and 0 bases at J, with 13 bases between. Germline V gene data show CDR1 as KGHSH and CDR2 as LQKENI. The length of the CDR3 is 18 residues. The chain's CDR3 is CASSPQSAGLSGANVLTF. The CDR3 region has the DNA TGTGCCAGCTCACCACAAAGTGCAGGGCTCTCTGGGGCCAACGTCCTGACTTTC.

This clonotype was detected only a few times. The chain couples TRBV4-1 to TRBJ2-3, with 15 nucleotides matching TRBD2. CDR3 length: 22 residues. V shed 0 bases, J shed 0 bases, and the junction held 13 bases outside the gene matches. CDR1 is MGHRA, CDR2 YSYEKL, per germline. Here the CDR3 DNA reads TGCGCCAGCAGCCAAGATCTTGCGGGACTAGCGGGGGGACGATCTAGCACAGATACGCAGTATTTT. Translated, it gives CASSQDLAGLAGGRSSTDTQYF.

Of note for this clonotype: A much larger clone is a single base away; this may be a read error. The chain combines TRBV5-5 with TRBJ1-4; D possibly corresponds to TRBD1 (6 bases). Trimming took 4 bases from V and 11 from J, leaving 21 bases between them. The CDR3 loop spans 15 amino acids. The germline gives CDR1 SGHKS, CDR2 YYEKEE (reference sequence). CDR3 residues: CASSGHPTGSEKLFF. The CDR3 DNA is TGTGCCAGCAGCGGACATCCAACAGGGTCTGAGAAACTGTTTTTT.

This clonotype was recorded many times. The CDR3 DNA sequence: TGTGCCAGCAGCAGGAGTCCATATAATGAAAAACTGTTTTTT. Translated: CASSRSPYNEKLFF. The chain combines TRBV7-2 with TRBJ1-4, with D uncertain. Germline values: CDR1 SGHTA, CDR2 FQGNSA. This CDR3 spans 14 amino acids. The V and J ends lost 5 bases and 4 bases respectively, with 11 bases between them. Full variable domain (missing parts from reference TRBV7-2 and TRBJ1-4): GAGVSQSPSNKVTEKGKDVELRCDPISGHTALYWYRQSLGQGLEFLIYFQGNSAPDKSGLPSDRFSAERTGGSVSTLTIQRTQQEDSAVYLCASSRSPYNEKLFFGSGTQLSVL.

This clonotype was observed at least ten times. V is TRBV6-4 and J is TRBJ2-1; 10 bases fit TRBD2. Germline CDR1 reads MRHNA; CDR2 reads SNTAGT. The CDR3 extends over 15 amino acids. The J segment lost 6 bases and the V segment lost 6 bases, leaving 8 bases of the junction unmatched. DNA of the CDR3: TGTGCCAGCAGCGAAATTCTAGCGGGAGTCAATGAGCAGTTCTTC. Translation gives CASSEILAGVNEQFF.

This clonotype was seen repeatedly, ten times or more. This chain connects TRBV5-1 to TRBJ2-2; D assignment may be TRBD1 or TRBD2 (5 bases each). The CDR3 sequence is 13 residues long. Germline values: CDR1 SGHRS, CDR2 YFSETQ. V lost 2 bases and J lost 6, with 8 bases in between. Here the CDR3 DNA reads TGCGCCAGCAGCTTAGGGACGCCCGGGGAGCTGTTTTTT. Residues: CASSLGTPGELFF.

Only a few counts were recorded for this clonotype. The rearrangement uses TRBV7-8 and TRBJ1-1; TRBD1 matches 8 bases. CDR3 length: 14 amino acids. Germline CDR1 is SGHVS and CDR2 is FQNEAQ. The junction had 2 bases not matched to a gene; V was cut back by 0 bases and J by 5 bases. The CDR3, as DNA: TGTGCCAGCAGCTTAGCTACAGGGGGTACTGAAGCTTTCTTT. It encodes CASSLATGGTEAFF.

This clonotype was observed at least ten times. The genes are TRBV7-8 and TRBJ2-3, with D perhaps TRBD2 (6 bases). The CDR3 totals 14 residues. Deletions cut 0 bases from V and 14 bases from J, with 18 bases between. Germline V gene data show CDR1 as SGHVS and CDR2 as FQNEAQ. The CDR3 is CASSLAPGTFEGYF. As DNA, the CDR3 is TGTGCCAGCAGCTTAGCCCCTGGGACTTTTGAGGGGTATTTT.